This TCR beta chain originates from a study of cytomegalovirus exposure and HLA in healthy donors. Overall study results and limits: A later analysis showed TCR association rates differing by HLA locus, peaking at DRB1 and lowest at HLA-C.

Primers for the PCR totalled 60 Vbeta and 13 Jbeta. Generated by immunoSEQ multiplex PCR, the TCRdb table keeps only in-frame clones and is missing some. Of about 95,000 clones listed, around 73% were seen once; the top ten hold 4.1%. Comments on this clone: Its antigen is undetermined.

Germline V gene lookup returns CDR1 GTSNPN and CDR2 SVGIG (reference sequence). The ends were cut back, 6 bases at V and 1 base at J, with 7 bases in the middle. This CDR3 region has 11 residues. The chain uses TRBV30 and TRBJ2-7; D possibly corresponds to TRBD1 (6 bases). The source is a woman aged 40 to 55 in good health and CMV-seropositive. The sample was PBMCs. Here the CDR3 reads CACGQSYEQYF. CDR3 in DNA: TGTGCCTGCGGACAGTCCTACGAGCAGTACTTC.